These 28 T cell receptor beta chains were sequenced from one sample in a study of T cell responses to AZD1222 COVID-19 vaccine. Using immunoSEQ multiplex PCR, the repertoire was profiled, and TCRdb retains in-frame clones only, with some absent. The sample includes more than 100,000 clones, less than 95% of them seen just once. The starting material was peripheral blood, obtained on day 0 of AZD1222 vaccination. Receptors originate from an adult in good health.

The chain carries TRBV6-4 and TRBJ2-2; D is unclear. The germline CDR1 and CDR2 sequences are MRHNA and SNTAGT. The CDR3 covers 13 residues. Trimming shortened V by 0 bases and J by 4 bases, and 3 bases separated the two germline ends. The CDR3 nucleotides are TGTGCCAGCAGTGACTCTGTCACCGGGGAGCTGTTTTTT. This codes for CASSDSVTGELFF.

The sample holds one count of this clone. The chain employs TRBV2 and TRBJ2-5; D perhaps matches TRBD1 (5 bases). From germline, CDR1 is SNHLY and CDR2 FYNNEI. V lost 7 bases, J lost 5 bases, and 11 bases lay in between. This CDR3 has 12 residues. The DNA for the CDR3 is TGTGCCAGCATGGCCGCAGGGGAGACCCAGTACTTC. Translation gives CASMAAGETQYF.

V usage is TRBV2 and J usage is TRBJ2-7, with D unclear. Germline V lookup: CDR1 SNHLY, CDR2 FYNNEI. Trimming removed 6 bases from V and 4 bases from J, with 19 bases in between. This CDR3 is built from 15 residues. The CDR3 here is CASRQQSTVFYEQYF. In DNA, the CDR3 is TGTGCCAGCAGACAACAATCGACGGTATTTTACGAGCAGTACTTC.

The CDR3: CAWRKDRTQPQHF. CDR3 DNA sequence: TGTGCCTGGAGAAAAGACAGGACTCAGCCCCAGCATTTT. The chain has TRBV30 and TRBJ1-5, with D possibly matching TRBD1 (6 bases). The V and J ends lost 3 bases and 6 bases respectively, with 12 bases between them. CDR1 is GTSNPN, CDR2 SVGIG, per germline (reference sequence). The CDR3 covers 13 residues.

The chain recombines TRBV27 with TRBJ2-7; 10 bases map to TRBD1. This CDR3 comprises 15 residues. With V trimmed by 5 bases and J by 5 bases, 9 bases remained unmatched. Germline V gene lookup returns CDR1 MNHEY and CDR2 SMNVEV (reference sequence). The chain's CDR3 is CASSTPGTGVNEQYF. DNA for the CDR3: TGTGCCAGCAGTACCCCCGGGACAGGGGTCAACGAGCAGTACTTC.

This chain connects TRBV6-5 to TRBJ1-3; the D is unclear. The V end was cut by 1 base, the J end by 5 bases, with 12 bases between. The CDR3 has 15 amino acids. Germline-derived CDR1 and CDR2 are MNHEY and SVGAGI. DNA for the CDR3: TGTGCCAGCAGTTACTTTTTGGGAGGAAGAAACACCATATATTTT. As protein: CASSYFLGGRNTIYF.

The V call is TRBV19, the J call TRBJ1-3; D is ambiguous. Trimming pared 5 bases from V and 0 bases from J, leaving 8 bases between. Germline CDR1 reads LNHDA; CDR2 reads SQIVND (reference sequence). The CDR3 consists of 14 residues. CDR3 in DNA: TGTGCCAGTAGTCGGTCAGCCTCTGGAAACACCATATATTTT. It yields the protein CASSRSASGNTIYF.

V gene TRBV11-2 combines with J gene TRBJ2-5; 7 bases are a match to TRBD2. Germline CDR1 is SGHAT and CDR2 is FQNNGV. This CDR3 has 11 amino acids. Trimming at V came to 9 bases and at J to 5 bases, leaving 3 bases not matched to a gene. The CDR3 loop reads CASLSGETQYF. Written as DNA, the CDR3 is TGTGCCAGTCTTAGCGGGGAGACCCAGTACTTC.

The V gene is TRBV28, the J gene TRBJ2-7; no clear D. Germline V gene sequence: CDR1 MDHEN, CDR2 SYDVKM. The CDR3 length is 13 residues. Deletions cut 3 bases from V and 3 bases from J, with 9 bases between. The CDR3 sequence: CASSFQADYEQYF. CDR3 sequence (DNA): TGTGCCAGCAGTTTTCAGGCAGACTACGAGCAGTACTTC.

This rearrangement joins TRBV18 to TRBJ2-7; the match to TRBD2 covers 7 bases. From germline, CDR1 is KGHSH and CDR2 LQKENI. There are 18 residues in the CDR3. Trimming cost V 1 base and J 4 bases; bases outside gene matches: 16. The DNA of the CDR3 is TGTGCCAGCTCACCACAGGCATTGGCCAGCGGGGTAGTGTACGAGCAGTACTTC. It is translated as CASSPQALASGVVYEQYF.

The chain uses TRBV6-5 and TRBJ2-7; 7 bases are a match to TRBD1. CDR1 is MNHEY and CDR2 is SVGAGI in the germline V gene. The CDR3 consists of 14 residues. Losses at the gene ends were 5 bases for V and 4 bases for J; bases not matched to a gene: 8. The DNA of the CDR3 is TGTGCCAGCAGTCGGGACAGTCTAGGGTACGAGCAGTACTTC. Translating it yields CASSRDSLGYEQYF.

This clone was detected only once. CDR3 DNA: TGCGCCAGCAGCTTGGGGGTTGAAGCTTTCTTT. Its protein is CASSLGVEAFF. The chain recombines TRBV5-1 with TRBJ1-1, with no clear D. The germline CDR1 and CDR2 sequences are SGHRS and YFSETQ. Trimming removed 0 bases at V and 7 bases at J, with 4 bases between. This CDR3 region has 11 residues.

The chain links TRBV19 to TRBJ1-1, with a tentative D call TRBD1 (6 bases). This CDR3 spans 17 amino acids. CDR1 and CDR2 from the germline V gene are LNHDA and SQIVND (reference sequence). The V end was cut by 3 bases, the J end by 6 bases, with 23 bases between. The CDR3 bases are TGTGCCAGTAGTATCAGGGCAAGTCGGGGGCCGGGGGCTGAAGCTTTCTTT. Amino acids: CASSIRASRGPGAEAFF.

The V gene is TRBV7-8, the J gene TRBJ1-3; the match to TRBD1 covers 8 bases. The junction had 14 bases not matched to a gene; V was cut back by 3 bases and J by 7 bases. This CDR3 region has 17 residues. Per germline, CDR1 SGHVS and CDR2 FQNEAQ. CDR3 amino acids: CASSFPPDRASTNTIYF. DNA for the CDR3: TGTGCCAGCAGCTTCCCACCGGACAGGGCCTCTACGAACACCATATATTTT. Supplemented by reference TRBV7-8 and TRBJ1-3, the full variable domain reads GAGVSQSPRYKVAKRGQDVALRCDPISGHVSLFWYQQALGQGPEFLTYFQNEAQLDKSGLPSDRFFAERPEGSVSTLKIQRTQQEDSAVYLCASSFPPDRASTNTIYFGEGSWLTVV.

The gene calls are TRBV2 and TRBJ1-6; possibly TRBD1 for D (5 bases). V gave up 7 bases and J gave up 0 bases, with 10 bases separating them. CDR3 length equals 15 residues. CDR1 is SNHLY and CDR2 is FYNNEI in the germline V gene. The CDR3 DNA follows: TGTGCCAGCACGAGGGACGCCTCCTATAATTCACCCCTCCACTTT. It translates to CASTRDASYNSPLHF.

The genes are TRBV2 and TRBJ1-5; D is undetermined. The V and J ends lost 3 bases and 7 bases respectively, with 19 bases between them. This CDR3 is built from 16 residues. From germline, CDR1 is SNHLY and CDR2 FYNNEI. CDR3 amino acids: CASSDMVEPSGQPQHF. CDR3 bases: TGTGCCAGCAGTGATATGGTAGAACCTAGCGGGCAGCCCCAGCATTTT.

The CDR3 region is CASSEEWRGFYEQYF. DNA for the CDR3: TGTGCCAGCAGTGAAGAATGGCGGGGGTTCTACGAGCAGTACTTC. V is TRBV6-1 and J is TRBJ2-7, with 7 bases identical to TRBD2. After removal of 1 base from V and 3 bases from J, the junction contained 6 bases not matched to a gene. CDR3 length: 15 residues. Germline V lookup: CDR1 MNHNS, CDR2 SASEGT.

The chain employs TRBV27 and TRBJ2-3; D is unclear. CDR1 is MNHEY and CDR2 is SMNVEV in the germline V gene (reference sequence). Trimming took off 3 bases at V and 1 base at J, with 11 bases between the two ends. The CDR3 has 15 residues. The CDR3 protein is CASSFRWKGTDTQYF. The CDR3 DNA sequence: TGTGCCAGCAGTTTCCGTTGGAAGGGCACAGATACGCAGTATTTT.

The sample holds a few counts of this clone. J is TRBJ2-1 and V is TRBV29-1; D gene uncertain. The V gene lost 8 bases and the J gene lost 8 bases, with 10 bases spanning the gap. CDR1 is SQVTM, CDR2 ANQGSEA, per germline. The CDR3 is 10 residues long. The CDR3 DNA is TGCAGCCCGCGAGGAGATGAGCAGTTCTTC. Its protein product is CSPRGDEQFF.

The chain has TRBV5-4 and TRBJ2-3; TRBD2 is a possible D gene (6 bases). This CDR3 contains 14 residues. V dropped 4 bases and J dropped 6 bases, with 15 bases sitting between them. Germline loops: CDR1 SGHNT, CDR2 YYREEE (reference sequence). The CDR3: CASSPWGVMDTQYF. CDR3 DNA: TGTGCCAGCAGCCCGTGGGGGGTCATGGATACGCAGTATTTT.

The chain has TRBV20-1 and TRBJ1-5; D unresolved. V lost 3 bases and J 7 bases, leaving 19 bases between the germline ends. Germline-derived CDR1 and CDR2 are DFQATT and SNEGSKA (reference sequence). The CDR3 spans 15 residues. This chain's CDR3 is CSASFLGGVAQPQHF. Written as DNA, the CDR3 is TGCAGTGCTAGTTTCCTGGGCGGGGTGGCCCAGCCCCAGCATTTT.

This clone was counted between two and nine times. The CDR3 nucleotides read TGTGCCAGCAGCCCCTACAGTCTCACCTCCTACGAGCAGTACTTC. It encodes CASSPYSLTSYEQYF. This chain links TRBV5-8 with TRBJ2-7; D gene uncertain. Between the trimmed V and J ends, which lost 4 bases and 0 bases, there was a span of 14 bases. This CDR3 has 15 residues. The V gene's germline CDR1 is SGHTS and CDR2 YDEGEE.

The rearrangement joins TRBV7-2 to TRBJ2-3, with D unclear. The germline gives CDR1 SGHTA, CDR2 FQGNSA. This CDR3 spans 11 amino acids. V was pared by 5 bases and J by 6 bases, with 6 bases between. DNA for the CDR3: TGTGCCAGCAGCCATGGGGATACGCAGTATTTT. Its protein is CASSHGDTQYF.

This chain connects TRBV4-1 to TRBJ1-4; D gene uncertain. V dropped 3 bases and J dropped 0 bases, with 8 bases sitting between them. Per germline, CDR1 MGHRA and CDR2 YSYEKL. The CDR3 loop spans 15 amino acids. This CDR3 is CASSQLLTTNEKLFF. DNA for the CDR3: TGCGCCAGCAGCCAGTTACTCACAACTAATGAAAAACTGTTTTTT.

V usage is TRBV4-1 and J usage is TRBJ2-7; D unresolved. There are 15 residues in the CDR3. CDR1 and CDR2 (germline): MGHRA, YSYEKL. Deletions cut 1 base from V and 1 base from J, with 11 bases between. CDR3: CASSQVSLGSYEQYF. In DNA, the CDR3 is TGCGCCAGCAGCCAAGTCTCGTTGGGGTCCTACGAGCAGTACTTC.

The J gene is TRBJ2-7, the V gene TRBV6-1; 10 nucleotides align to TRBD2. The CDR3 contains 16 residues. The V gene's germline CDR1 is MNHNS and CDR2 SASEGT. Unmatched junction bases numbered 5, after V lost 0 bases and J lost 3 bases. CDR3 DNA sequence: TGTGCCAGCAGTGAAGCTGGAAGCGGGGGGGTCTACGAGCAGTACTTC. Translated: CASSEAGSGGVYEQYF.

This chain joins TRBV4-1 and TRBJ2-7; no reliable D call. With 4 bases removed from V and 3 bases from J, the gap between germline ends came to 13 bases. The CDR3 extends over 14 amino acids. The germline gives CDR1 MGHRA, CDR2 YSYEKL. The CDR3 region is CASSPSDRIYEQYF. CDR3 nucleotides: TGCGCCAGCAGCCCATCCGACCGAATCTACGAGCAGTACTTC.

The chain uses TRBV7-3 and TRBJ2-1; D not resolved. The CDR3 extends over 15 amino acids. V lost 5 bases and J lost 4, with 15 bases in between. Germline V gives CDR1 SGHTA, CDR2 FQGTGA. As DNA, the CDR3 is TGTGCCAGCAGCCCAACGCTGTTTGCTTACAATGAGCAGTTCTTC. This codes for CASSPTLFAYNEQFF.